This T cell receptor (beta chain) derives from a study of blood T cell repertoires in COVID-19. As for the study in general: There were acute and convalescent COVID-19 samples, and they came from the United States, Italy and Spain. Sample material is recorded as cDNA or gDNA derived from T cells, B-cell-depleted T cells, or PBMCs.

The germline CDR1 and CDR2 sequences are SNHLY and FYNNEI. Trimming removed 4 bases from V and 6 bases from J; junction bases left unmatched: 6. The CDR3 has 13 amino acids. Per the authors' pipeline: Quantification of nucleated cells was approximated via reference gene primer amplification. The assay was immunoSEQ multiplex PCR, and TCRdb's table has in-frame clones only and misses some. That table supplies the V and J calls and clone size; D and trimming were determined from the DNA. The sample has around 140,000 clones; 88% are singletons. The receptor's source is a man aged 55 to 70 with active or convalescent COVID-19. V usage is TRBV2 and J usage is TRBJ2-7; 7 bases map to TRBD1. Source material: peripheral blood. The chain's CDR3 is CASSGMTGTEQYF. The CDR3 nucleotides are TGTGCCAGCAGTGGGATGACAGGGACCGAGCAGTACTTC. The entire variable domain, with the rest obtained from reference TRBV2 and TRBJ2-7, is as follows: EPEVTQTPSHQVTQMGQEVILRCVPISNHLYFYWYRQILGQKVEFLVSFYNNEISEKSEIFDDQFSVERPDGSNFTLKIRSTKLEDSAMYFCASSGMTGTEQYFGPGTRLTVT.